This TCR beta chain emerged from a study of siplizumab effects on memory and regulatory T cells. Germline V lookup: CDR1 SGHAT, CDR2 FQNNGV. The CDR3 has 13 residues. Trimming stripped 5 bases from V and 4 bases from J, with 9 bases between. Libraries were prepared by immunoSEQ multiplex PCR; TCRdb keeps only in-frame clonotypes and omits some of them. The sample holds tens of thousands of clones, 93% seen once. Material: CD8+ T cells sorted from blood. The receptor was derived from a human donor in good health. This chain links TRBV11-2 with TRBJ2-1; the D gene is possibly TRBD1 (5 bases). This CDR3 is CASSLRQYNEQFF. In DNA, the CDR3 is TGTGCCAGCAGCCTCCGACAGTACAATGAGCAGTTCTTC.